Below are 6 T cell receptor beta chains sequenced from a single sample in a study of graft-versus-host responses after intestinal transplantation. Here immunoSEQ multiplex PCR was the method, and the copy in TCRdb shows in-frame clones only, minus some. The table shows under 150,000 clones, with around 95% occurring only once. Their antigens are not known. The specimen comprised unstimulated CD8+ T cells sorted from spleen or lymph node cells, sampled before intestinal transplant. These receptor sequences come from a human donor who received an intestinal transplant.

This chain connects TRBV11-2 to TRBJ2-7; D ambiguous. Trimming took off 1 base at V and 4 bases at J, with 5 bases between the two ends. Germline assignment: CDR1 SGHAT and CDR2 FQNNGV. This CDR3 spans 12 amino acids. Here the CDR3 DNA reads TGTGCCAGCAGCTTAGTTGGGTACGAGCAGTACTTC. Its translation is CASSLVGYEQYF.

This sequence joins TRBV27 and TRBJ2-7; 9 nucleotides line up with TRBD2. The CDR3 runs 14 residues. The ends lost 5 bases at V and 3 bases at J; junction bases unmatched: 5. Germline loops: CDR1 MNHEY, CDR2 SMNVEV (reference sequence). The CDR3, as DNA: TGTGCCAGCAGTCCGATTAGCGGGAGCTACGAGCAGTACTTC. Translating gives CASSPISGSYEQYF.

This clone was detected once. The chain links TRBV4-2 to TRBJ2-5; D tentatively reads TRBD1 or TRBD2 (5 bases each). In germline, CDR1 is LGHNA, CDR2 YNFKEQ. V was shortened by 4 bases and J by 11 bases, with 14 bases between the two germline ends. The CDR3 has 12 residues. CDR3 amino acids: CASSRDGPEQYF. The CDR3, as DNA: TGTGCCAGCAGCCGGGACGGCCCGGAGCAGTACTTC.

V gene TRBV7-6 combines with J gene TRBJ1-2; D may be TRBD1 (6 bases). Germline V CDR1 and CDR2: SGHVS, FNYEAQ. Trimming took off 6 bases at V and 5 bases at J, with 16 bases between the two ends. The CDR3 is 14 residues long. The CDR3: CASSPLTGKYGYTF. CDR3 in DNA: TGTGCCAGCAGTCCTTTGACAGGAAAGTATGGCTACACCTTC.

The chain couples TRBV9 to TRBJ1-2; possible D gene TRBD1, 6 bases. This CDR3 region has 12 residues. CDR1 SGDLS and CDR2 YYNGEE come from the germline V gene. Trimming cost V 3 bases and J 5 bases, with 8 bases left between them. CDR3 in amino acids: CASSGQEYGYTF. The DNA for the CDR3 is TGTGCCAGCAGCGGACAGGAATATGGCTACACCTTC.

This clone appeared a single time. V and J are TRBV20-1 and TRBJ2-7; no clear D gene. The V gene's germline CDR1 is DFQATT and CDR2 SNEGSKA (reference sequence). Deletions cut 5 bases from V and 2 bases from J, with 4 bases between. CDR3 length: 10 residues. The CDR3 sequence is CSAQTYEQYF. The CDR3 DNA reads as TGCAGTGCTCAAACCTACGAGCAGTACTTC.